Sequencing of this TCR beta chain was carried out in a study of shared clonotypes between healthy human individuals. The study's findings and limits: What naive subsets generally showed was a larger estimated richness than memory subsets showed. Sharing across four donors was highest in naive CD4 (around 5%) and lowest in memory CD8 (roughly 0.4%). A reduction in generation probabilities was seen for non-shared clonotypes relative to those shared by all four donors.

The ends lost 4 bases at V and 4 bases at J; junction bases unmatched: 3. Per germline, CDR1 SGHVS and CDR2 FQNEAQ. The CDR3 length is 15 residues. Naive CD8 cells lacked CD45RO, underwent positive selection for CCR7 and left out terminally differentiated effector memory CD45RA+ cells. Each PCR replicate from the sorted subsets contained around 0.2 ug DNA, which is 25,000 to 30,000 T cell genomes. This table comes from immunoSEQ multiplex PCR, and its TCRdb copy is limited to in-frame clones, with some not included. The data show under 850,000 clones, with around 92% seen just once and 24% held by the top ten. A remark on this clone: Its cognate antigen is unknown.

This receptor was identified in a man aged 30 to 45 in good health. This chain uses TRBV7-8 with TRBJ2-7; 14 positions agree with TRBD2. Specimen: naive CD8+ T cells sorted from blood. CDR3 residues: CASSSGLAGVYEQYF. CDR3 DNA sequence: TGTGCCAGCAGCTCGGGACTAGCGGGAGTATACGAGCAGTACTTC. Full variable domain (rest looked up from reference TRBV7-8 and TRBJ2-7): GAGVSQSPRYKVAKRGQDVALRCDPISGHVSLFWYQQALGQGPEFLTYFQNEAQLDKSGLPSDRFFAERPEGSVSTLKIQRTQQEDSAVYLCASSSGLAGVYEQYFGPGTRLTVT.